These 25 T cell receptor beta chains came from one sample sequenced in a study of identifying expanded T cells in peripheral blood. Clones were sequenced by immunoSEQ multiplex PCR, and TCRdb holds only the in-frame ones, with some missing. This sample has about 130,000 clones, with 75% to 90% found just once. Sequences were obtained from blood. The receptors come from a person aged 18 to 69 in good health.

The J gene is TRBJ2-3, the V gene TRBV28; 9 bases fit TRBD2. Germline V gene data show CDR1 as MDHEN and CDR2 as SYDVKM. The junction had 4 bases not matched to a gene; V was cut back by 3 bases and J by 3 bases. This CDR3 has 15 residues. The CDR3 here is CASSFVLAGTDTQYF. DNA of the CDR3: TGTGCCAGCAGTTTCGTCCTAGCGGGAACAGATACGCAGTATTTT. The whole variable domain, filled in from reference TRBV28 and TRBJ2-3, reads DVKVTQSSRYLVKRTGEKVFLECVQDMDHENMFWYRQDPGLGLRLIYFSYDVKMKEKGDIPEGYSVSREKKERFSLILESASTNQTSMYLCASSFVLAGTDTQYFGPGTRLTVL.

The CDR3 DNA reads as TGTGCCAGCATCGAACAGAACTCTGGAAACACCATATATTTT. The encoded protein is CASIEQNSGNTIYF. The chain has TRBV6-1 and TRBJ1-3; D is ambiguous. V was trimmed by 7 bases and J by 0 bases, leaving 10 bases between them. The CDR3 totals 14 residues. Germline V gives CDR1 MNHNS, CDR2 SASEGT.

V and J are TRBV28 and TRBJ2-5; D remains ambiguous. The CDR3 spans 14 residues. CDR1 is MDHEN and CDR2 is SYDVKM in the germline V gene. V was trimmed by 3 bases and J by 4 bases, leaving 12 bases between them. CDR3 loop: CASSFLSRGETQYF. DNA for the CDR3: TGTGCCAGCAGTTTTTTGAGTCGTGGAGAGACCCAGTACTTC.

CDR3 residues: CASSQVRVGSGNTIYF. The CDR3 DNA sequence: TGCGCCAGCAGCCAAGTGCGGGTTGGCTCTGGAAACACCATATATTTT. The chain couples TRBV4-3 to TRBJ1-3; D gene unclear. Trimming took off 1 base at V and 0 bases at J, with 10 bases between the two ends. Germline V gives CDR1 LGHNA, CDR2 YSLEER. CDR3 length equals 16 residues.

The rearrangement joins TRBV6-5 to TRBJ1-1; weak D call: TRBD1 (6 bases). The CDR3 is 14 residues long. Trimming took off 6 bases at V and 5 bases at J, with 16 bases between the two ends. Germline CDR1 reads MNHEY; CDR2 reads SVGAGI. CDR3 sequence (DNA): TGTGCCAGCAGACTATTACAGGGTCGAACTGAAGCTTTCTTT. Translated, it gives CASRLLQGRTEAFF.

The V and J genes are TRBV30 and TRBJ2-1; D is undetermined. Germline V lookup: CDR1 GTSNPN, CDR2 SVGIG (reference sequence). CDR3 length: 10 residues. Trimming cost V 2 bases and J 7 bases, with 3 bases left between them. CDR3 DNA: TGTGCCTGGAGTACGAATGAGCAGTTCTTC. Its translation is CAWSTNEQFF.

The chain links TRBV5-1 to TRBJ1-2; D is unclear. This CDR3 is 12 amino acids long. Trimming removed 3 bases from V and 2 bases from J, with 5 bases in between. The germline V gene has CDR1 SGHRS and CDR2 YFSETQ. CDR3 region: CASSWENYGYTF. The CDR3 DNA follows: TGCGCCAGCAGCTGGGAAAACTATGGCTACACCTTC.

V is TRBV6-6 and J is TRBJ1-1; perhaps TRBD1 as D (5 bases). Germline-derived CDR1 and CDR2 are MNHNY and SVGAGI (reference sequence). Trimming removed 5 bases at V and 5 bases at J, with 9 bases between. The CDR3 length is 12 residues. CDR3 bases: TGTGCCAGCAGTCGGGACGTTACTGAAGCTTTCTTT. Translating gives CASSRDVTEAFF.

The chain links TRBV30 to TRBJ2-3, with D tentatively TRBD2 (5 bases). CDR1 and CDR2 from the germline V gene are GTSNPN and SVGIG (reference sequence). The CDR3 has 14 amino acids. Trimming removed 4 bases from V and 2 bases from J, with 13 bases in between. CDR3 sequence reads: CAWNRGEATDTQYF. The CDR3 DNA follows: TGTGCCTGGAATCGGGGAGAAGCCACAGATACGCAGTATTTT.

The chain combines TRBV7-2 with TRBJ2-3; D possibly matches TRBD1 or TRBD2 (6 bases each). The V end lost 7 bases, the J end lost 6 bases, and 17 bases lay between the germline ends. Germline CDR1 reads SGHTA; CDR2 reads FQGNSA. This CDR3 spans 14 amino acids. The CDR3 spells CASKGGQLSDTQYF. The CDR3 DNA reads TGTGCCAGCAAGGGAGGACAGCTGTCGGATACGCAGTATTTT. The entire variable domain, with the rest obtained from reference TRBV7-2 and TRBJ2-3, is as follows: GAGVSQSPSNKVTEKGKDVELRCDPISGHTALYWYRQSLGQGLEFLIYFQGNSAPDKSGLPSDRFSAERTGGSVSTLTIQRTQQEDSAVYLCASKGGQLSDTQYFGPGTRLTVL.

The rearrangement links TRBV19 to TRBJ2-7, with D perhaps assigned TRBD1 or TRBD2 (5 bases each). Trimming removed 4 bases from V and 1 base from J, with 14 bases in between. Germline values: CDR1 LNHDA, CDR2 SQIVND (reference sequence). This CDR3 region has 15 residues. CDR3 sequence (DNA): TGTGCCAGTAGTAGGGACGGAGCCTTATCCTACGAGCAGTACTTC. It translates to CASSRDGALSYEQYF.

The rearrangement links TRBV7-2 to TRBJ1-2; a weak D match, TRBD1 (6 bases). From germline, CDR1 is SGHTA and CDR2 FQGNSA. V lost 1 base to trimming and J lost 10 bases, with 10 bases between them. The CDR3 spans 12 residues. CDR3 in amino acids: CASSLDRDAYTF. Written as DNA, the CDR3 is TGTGCCAGCAGCTTAGACAGGGACGCCTACACCTTC.

The chain joins TRBV9 to TRBJ2-5; no clear D. The ends were cut back, 4 bases at V and 0 bases at J, with 10 bases in the middle. The CDR3 consists of 14 residues. From germline, CDR1 is SGDLS and CDR2 YYNGEE. The CDR3 DNA reads as TGTGCCAGCAGCATAGGACCATACCAAGAGACCCAGTACTTC. Its protein is CASSIGPYQETQYF.

The chain uses TRBV30 and TRBJ1-4; D gene uncertain. CDR1 and CDR2 from the germline V gene are GTSNPN and SVGIG (reference sequence). V lost 2 bases to trimming and J lost 0 bases, with 7 bases between them. The CDR3 is 14 residues long. DNA for the CDR3: TGTGCCTGGAGTCCTACATCAACTAATGAAAAACTGTTTTTT. This sequence encodes CAWSPTSTNEKLFF.

This chain uses TRBV6-6 with TRBJ1-2; 7 bases are a match to TRBD1. The V gene end was trimmed by 7 bases and the J gene end by 8 bases; junction bases not matched to a gene: 13. CDR3 size: 14 residues. Germline CDR1 reads MNHNY; CDR2 reads SVGAGI (reference sequence). CDR3 in DNA: TGTGCCAGCAAACCTGGGGCAGGGGGAAGCGGCTACACCTTC. It is translated as CASKPGAGGSGYTF.

This clone was detected once. V is TRBV2 and J is TRBJ1-5; D possibly corresponds to TRBD1 (6 bases). This CDR3 is 14 amino acids long. Germline assignment: CDR1 SNHLY and CDR2 FYNNEI. The V end was cut by 5 bases, the J end by 7 bases, with 15 bases between. CDR3 DNA sequence: TGTGCCAGCAGTTGGGACATATCACGCCAGCCCCAGCATTTT. It is translated as CASSWDISRQPQHF.

The count of this clone is one. The chain links TRBV5-1 to TRBJ2-5; 14 bases line up with TRBD2. Losses at the gene ends were 4 bases for V and 5 bases for J; bases not matched to a gene: 7. CDR3 length: 16 residues. Germline V gives CDR1 SGHRS, CDR2 YFSETQ. The CDR3 loop is CASSQGLAGAVETQYF. CDR3 DNA sequence: TGCGCCAGCAGCCAGGGACTAGCGGGAGCAGTGGAGACCCAGTACTTC.

V is TRBV4-2 and J is TRBJ1-3; D uncertain. Germline lookup yields CDR1 LGHNA and CDR2 YNFKEQ. This CDR3 has 16 residues. V lost 0 bases to trimming and J lost 2 bases, with 11 bases between them. CDR3 nucleotide sequence: TGTGCCAGCAGCCAAGATTACCGGGCCGCTGGAAACACCATATATTTT. It translates to CASSQDYRAAGNTIYF.

This clone was seen once. The V and J genes are TRBV7-2 and TRBJ2-2, with D possibly being TRBD1 (5 bases). V was cut by 2 bases and J by 4 bases, with 11 bases left in between. The CDR3 is 15 amino acids. Germline lookup yields CDR1 SGHTA and CDR2 FQGNSA. The DNA for the CDR3 is TGTGCCAGCAGCTTATCAGGGTACGGCACCGGGGAGCTGTTTTTT. It codes for CASSLSGYGTGELFF.

The chain is built from TRBV7-2 and TRBJ1-5, with 8 bases that match TRBD1. Germline values: CDR1 SGHTA, CDR2 FQGNSA. V shed 5 bases, J shed 5 bases, and the junction held 2 bases outside the gene matches. The length of the CDR3 is 13 residues. CDR3 loop: CASSPTGDQPQHF. CDR3 DNA: TGTGCCAGCAGCCCGACAGGGGATCAGCCCCAGCATTTT.

The chain has TRBV5-1 and TRBJ1-2; D unclear. CDR1 is SGHRS and CDR2 is YFSETQ in the germline V gene. This CDR3 comprises 13 residues. With 3 bases removed from V and 2 bases from J, the gap between germline ends came to 8 bases. CDR3 loop: CASSSDWNYGYTF. In nucleotides, the CDR3 is TGCGCCAGCAGCTCCGACTGGAACTATGGCTACACCTTC.

The chain carries TRBV5-8 and TRBJ1-1, with D maybe TRBD1 (6 bases). The V gene's germline CDR1 is SGHTS and CDR2 YDEGEE. Trimming took off 0 bases at V and 6 bases at J, with 15 bases between the two ends. The CDR3 runs 15 residues. CDR3 nucleotide sequence: TGTGCCAGCAGCTTGGTTCCGGGGGGCGTTCCTGAAGCTTTCTTT. Amino acid sequence: CASSLVPGGVPEAFF.

The chain has TRBV9 and TRBJ1-3, with D hard to call. Germline V lookup: CDR1 SGDLS, CDR2 YYNGEE. Trimming left V 0 bases short and J 0 bases short, with 10 bases between. CDR3 length: 16 residues. CDR3 loop: CASSVETRVSGNTIYF. The DNA of the CDR3 is TGTGCCAGCAGCGTAGAGACCAGAGTCTCTGGAAACACCATATATTTT.

This chain joins TRBV4-1 and TRBJ2-1, with 9 bases lining up with TRBD2. Germline V gene data show CDR1 as MGHRA and CDR2 as YSYEKL. The CDR3 totals 16 residues. V was pared by 3 bases and J by 4 bases, with 7 bases of the junction left unmatched. The CDR3 sequence: CASSQASGINYNEQFF. CDR3 nucleotides: TGCGCCAGCAGCCAGGCTAGCGGGATAAATTACAATGAGCAGTTCTTC.

This chain links TRBV18 with TRBJ2-7; maybe TRBD2 (6 bases). CDR3 length equals 14 residues. Germline V gives CDR1 KGHSH, CDR2 LQKENI. Trimming cost V 3 bases and J 3 bases, with 12 bases left between them. The CDR3 loop reads CASSPGGGSYEQYF. The DNA for the CDR3 is TGTGCCAGCTCACCCGGTGGAGGGAGCTACGAGCAGTACTTC.